What follows are 9 T cell receptor beta chains derived from one specimen sequenced in a study of spatial heterogeneity in lung cancer. Findings of the study overall: Mutation tallies in tumors tracked expanded intratumoral alpha and beta TCR counts.

The time point here: sample taken at primary tumor resection. These receptors have no known antigen. TCRdb ran MiXCR on the 5' RACE reads and lists one entry per CDR3 protein. This table holds around 1,200 distinct CDR3 sequences, roughly 18% found once. The sequences come from lung tumor tissue, collected at surgery. The receptors derive from a male donor with early-stage non-small cell lung cancer.

By frequency in the sample, this clonotype is large (0.1 to 1%). V gene TRBV5-1 combines with J gene TRBJ1-2; unclear D gene. The CDR3 length is 14 residues. Trimming took 3 bases from V and 5 from J, leaving 14 bases between them. CDR1 and CDR2 (germline): SGHRS, YFSETQ. CDR3 nucleotides: TGCGCCAGCAGCTCTCAAGCGGTTGGTTATGGCTACACCTTC. Translating gives CASSSQAVGYGYTF.

The chain employs TRBV5-6 and TRBJ2-4, with TRBD2 matching over 11 bases. Germline trimming cut 3 bases from V and 4 bases from J; bases unmatched to any gene: 6. Looked up from germline, CDR1 is SGHDT and CDR2 is YYEEEE. CDR3 length: 16 residues. Here the CDR3 DNA reads TGTGCCAGCAGCTCGCGTCGACTAGCGGGAAAAAACATTCAGTACTTC. Its protein is CASSSRRLAGKNIQYF.

This clonotype appeared once. V and J are TRBV12-3 or TRBV12-4 and TRBJ2-1; D gene uncertain. Trimming removed 5 bases at V and 15 bases at J, with 8 bases between. The CDR3 runs 9 residues. The CDR3 region has the DNA TGTGCCAGCAGTCCTCTTTGGTTCTTC. This codes for CASSPLWFF.

The table lists this clonotype with a few counts. A much bigger clone sits one base away, suggesting this may be a read error. CDR3 loop: CASIKGAFF. CDR3 DNA: TGTGCCAGCATTAAGGGCGCTTTCTTT. The chain combines TRBV5-8 with TRBJ1-1; unclear D gene. Trimming shortened V by 6 bases and J by 11 bases, and 8 bases separated the two germline ends. Germline CDR1 reads SGHTS; CDR2 reads YDEGEE. The CDR3 covers 9 residues.

This clonotype is deemed medium-sized (0.01 to 0.1%). This chain uses TRBV28 with TRBJ1-5; maybe TRBD1 (6 bases). Germline V gene sequence: CDR1 MDHEN, CDR2 SYDVKM. CDR3 length: 14 amino acids. Trimming stripped 6 bases from V and 9 bases from J, with 18 bases between. The DNA of the CDR3 is TGTGCCAGCAGGAGACAGGCCCCTCTCAGGCCCCAGCATTTT. This translates into CASRRQAPLRPQHF.

By share, this clonotype ranks as large. The V and J genes are TRBV11-2 and TRBJ2-7; 10 bases match TRBD2. Germline CDR1 SGHAT, CDR2 FQNNGV. Losses at the gene ends were 5 bases for V and 4 bases for J; bases not matched to a gene: 5. CDR3 length: 14 amino acids. The CDR3 sequence is CASSPLAGNYEQYF. The CDR3 DNA reads TGTGCCAGCAGCCCACTAGCGGGGAATTACGAGCAGTACTTC.

This clonotype is deemed medium-sized. The chain recombines TRBV6-5 with TRBJ1-6, with 11 bases fitting TRBD1. The germline V gene encodes CDR1 MNHEY and CDR2 SVGAGI. The CDR3 extends over 14 amino acids. J was trimmed by 11 bases and V by 6 bases; bases with no gene match: 6. The CDR3 DNA is TGTGCCAGCAGGAGGGACAGGGGGTTCGCACCCCTCCACTTT. This sequence encodes CASRRDRGFAPLHF.

By proportion, this clonotype is medium-sized. The chain uses TRBV7-2 and TRBJ2-5; 9 bases fit TRBD2. There are 17 residues in the CDR3. Germline loops: CDR1 SGHTA, CDR2 FQGNSA. J lost 0 bases, V lost 5 bases, and 10 bases had no gene match. Here the CDR3 reads CASSRPSSGTYQETQYF. The CDR3 DNA reads TGTGCCAGCAGCCGCCCCTCTAGCGGGACATACCAAGAGACCCAGTACTTC.

By sample share, this clonotype is large. J is TRBJ1-5 and V is TRBV23-1; D perhaps matches TRBD1 (5 bases). TRBV23-1 is an ORF, and what it does is uncertain. The CDR3 runs 15 residues. The V gene lost 2 bases and the J gene lost 7 bases, with 15 bases spanning the gap. CDR3 sequence reads: CASSQNRGLRQPQHF. The CDR3, as DNA: TGCGCCAGCAGTCAAAATAGGGGCCTGAGGCAGCCCCAGCATTTT.